This passage covers 13 T cell receptor beta chains from one sample sequenced in a study of T-cell memory formation after mild COVID-19 (dated by TCRdb to about 2021). Library method: 5' RACE. The data were produced on an Illumina NovaSeq 6000. TCRdb itself trimmed the public reads at Q25 with fastp, ran MiXCR and retained productive beta chains. Each CDR3 protein gets just one entry, which takes the most common genes and DNA from the rows behind it. Here the sample has about 390,000 distinct CDR3 sequences; roughly 15% occur a single time. The ten most abundant clones make up roughly 21% of the sample. The sample comprised PBMCs or a T cell subset sorted from them (not recorded which). These receptors all stem from a man aged 18 to 30 who had mild COVID-19 (a few samples of this study predate the infection). The sample titles of this study are shuffled in the database, so cell type and time point are left out; the donor was told from shared clones.

This clonotype has a handful of counts. The chain recombines TRBV27 with TRBJ2-3, with 8 bases aligning to TRBD1. The CDR3 runs to 13 residues. The ends lost 6 bases at V and 7 bases at J; junction bases unmatched: 6. Germline loops: CDR1 MNHEY, CDR2 SMNVEV (reference sequence). As DNA, the CDR3 is TGTGCCAGCAGGCCCCGGGACAGGTATACGCAGTATTTT. This encodes CASRPRDRYTQYF.

This chain uses TRBV27 with TRBJ1-2; TRBD1 is a possible D gene (5 bases). The V and J ends lost 2 bases and 6 bases respectively, with 10 bases between them. This CDR3 region has 13 residues. Looked up from germline, CDR1 is MNHEY and CDR2 is SMNVEV (reference sequence). CDR3 region: CASSLRGYDGYTF. The CDR3 bases are TGTGCCAGCAGTTTAAGGGGTTACGATGGCTACACCTTC.

This chain joins TRBV4-3 and TRBJ1-1; tentatively, D is TRBD1 (5 bases). Germline loops: CDR1 LGHNA, CDR2 YSLEER. The V and J ends lost 0 bases and 11 bases respectively, with 13 bases between them. The CDR3 has 13 residues. In DNA, the CDR3 is TGCGCCAGCAGCCAAGAAGGGGTGCCTGGGGCTTTCTTT. This translates into CASSQEGVPGAFF.

The chain combines TRBV5-1 with TRBJ1-1; D is uncertain. CDR1 is SGHRS and CDR2 is YFSETQ in the germline V gene. V gave up 3 bases and J gave up 5 bases, with 11 bases separating them. This CDR3 contains 13 residues. The CDR3 DNA reads as TGCGCCAGCAGCTCCAGCCGGGTAACTGAAGCTTTCTTT. The encoded protein is CASSSSRVTEAFF.

This clonotype was counted many times. The chain links TRBV3-1 to TRBJ2-5; D perhaps matches TRBD1 (6 bases). The CDR3 consists of 14 residues. Germline-derived CDR1 and CDR2 are LGHDT and YNNKEL (reference sequence). The V gene lost 4 bases and the J gene lost 0 bases, with 9 bases spanning the gap. The CDR3 DNA is TGTGCCAGCAGCCTCCGGACAGACCAAGAGACCCAGTACTTC. This translates into CASSLRTDQETQYF.

This clonotype was observed a handful of times. The V and J genes are TRBV24-1 and TRBJ2-3; D uncertain. The V end was cut by 5 bases, the J end by 5 bases, with 10 bases between. The CDR3 length is 13 residues. Per germline, CDR1 KGHDR and CDR2 SFDVKD. CDR3 sequence reads: CATSVAFGDTQYF. CDR3 sequence (DNA): TGTGCCACCAGTGTGGCGTTTGGAGATACGCAGTATTTT.

This clonotype has a single count. The chain is built from TRBV12-3 or TRBV12-4 and TRBJ2-5; D perhaps matches TRBD2 (6 bases). The CDR3 totals 11 residues. The V and J ends lost 8 bases and 10 bases respectively, with 14 bases between them. CDR3: CASLTGGGQYF. In DNA form, the CDR3 reads TGTGCCAGCCTAACCGGGGGAGGCCAGTACTTC.

This chain links TRBV6-1 with TRBJ2-3; D unresolved. The CDR3 is 17 amino acids. V dropped 0 bases and J dropped 2 bases, with 15 bases sitting between them. The germline gives CDR1 MNHNS, CDR2 SASEGT. CDR3 sequence: CASSEAFGRSATDTQYF. CDR3 nucleotide sequence: TGTGCCAGCAGTGAAGCGTTTGGTAGGTCAGCCACAGATACGCAGTATTTT.

A few counts support this clonotype. The chain is built from TRBV20-1 and TRBJ1-1; D is unclear. The germline V gene encodes CDR1 DFQATT and CDR2 SNEGSKA (reference sequence). V was cut by 5 bases and J by 8 bases, with 18 bases left in between. CDR3 length equals 13 residues. DNA for the CDR3: TGCAGTGCTTCCCGCGGGCCCACCGAAGAAGCTTTCTTT. Protein sequence: CSASRGPTEEAFF.

As DNA, the CDR3 is TGCAGTGCTAGAGTCGCCGTTAATCAAGAGACCCAGTACTTC. It yields the protein CSARVAVNQETQYF. The V gene is TRBV20-1, the J gene TRBJ2-5; no firm D call. The germline V gene has CDR1 DFQATT and CDR2 SNEGSKA (reference sequence). Deletions cut 1 base from V and 2 bases from J, with 11 bases between. This CDR3 comprises 14 residues.

This clonotype occurred a few times. The chain has TRBV4-1 and TRBJ1-1; D uncertain. The germline CDR1 and CDR2 sequences are MGHRA and YSYEKL. V lost 1 base, J lost 5 bases, and 14 bases lay in between. The CDR3 has 15 residues. The CDR3: CASSQARLEQTEAFF. In DNA form, the CDR3 reads TGCGCCAGCAGCCAAGCACGATTGGAGCAGACTGAAGCTTTCTTT.

This clonotype occurred a few times. The chain uses TRBV3-1 and TRBJ1-2; D remains ambiguous. CDR1 is LGHDT, CDR2 YNNKEL, per germline (reference sequence). CDR3 length: 13 amino acids. The ends were cut back, 5 bases at V and 8 bases at J, with 15 bases in the middle. The CDR3 DNA is TGTGCCAGCAGCTTTTCCGCAGGTCACGGCTACACCTTC. Translation: CASSFSAGHGYTF.

This clonotype occurred many times. The chain joins TRBV5-1 to TRBJ2-7; tentative D call: TRBD2 (5 bases). The CDR3 is 15 residues long. Trimming stripped 4 bases from V and 0 bases from J, with 14 bases between. Germline V CDR1 and CDR2: SGHRS, YFSETQ. The CDR3 spells CASSGSLGASYEQYF. The CDR3 DNA is TGCGCCAGCAGCGGATCACTAGGAGCCTCCTACGAGCAGTACTTC.